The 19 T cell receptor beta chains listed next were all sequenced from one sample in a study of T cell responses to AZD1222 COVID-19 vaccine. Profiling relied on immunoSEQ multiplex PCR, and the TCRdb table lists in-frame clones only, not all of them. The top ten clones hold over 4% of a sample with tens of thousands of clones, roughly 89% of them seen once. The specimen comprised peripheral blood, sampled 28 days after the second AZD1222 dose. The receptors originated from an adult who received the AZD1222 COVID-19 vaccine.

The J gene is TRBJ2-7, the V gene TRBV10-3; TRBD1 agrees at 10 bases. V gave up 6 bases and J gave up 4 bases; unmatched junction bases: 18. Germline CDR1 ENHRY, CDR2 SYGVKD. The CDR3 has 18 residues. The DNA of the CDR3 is TGTGCCATCAGATCCGGGACAGGGGAACCCCGGCCCCCTTACGAGCAGTACGTC. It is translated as CAIRSGTGEPRPPYEQYV.

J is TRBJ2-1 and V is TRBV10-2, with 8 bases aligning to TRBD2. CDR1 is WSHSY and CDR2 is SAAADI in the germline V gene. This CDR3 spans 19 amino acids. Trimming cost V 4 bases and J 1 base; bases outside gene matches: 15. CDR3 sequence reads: CASSVGPGSGGQSYNEQFF. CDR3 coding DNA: TGCGCCAGCAGTGTAGGCCCCGGTTCGGGGGGGCAATCCTACAATGAGCAGTTCTTC.

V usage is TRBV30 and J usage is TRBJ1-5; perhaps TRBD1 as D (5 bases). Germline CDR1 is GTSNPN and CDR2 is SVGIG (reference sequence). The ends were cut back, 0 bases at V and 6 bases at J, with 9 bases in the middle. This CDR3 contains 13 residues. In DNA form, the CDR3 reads TGTGCCTGGAGTGTACAGGTAGCTCAGCCCCAGCATTTT. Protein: CAWSVQVAQPQHF.

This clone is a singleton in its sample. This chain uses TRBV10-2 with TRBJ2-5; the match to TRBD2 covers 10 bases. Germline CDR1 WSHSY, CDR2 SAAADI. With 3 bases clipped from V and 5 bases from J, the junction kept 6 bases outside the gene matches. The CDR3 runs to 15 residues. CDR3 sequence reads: CASSDSSGGWETQYF. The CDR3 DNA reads TGCGCCAGCAGTGATTCTAGCGGGGGCTGGGAGACCCAGTACTTC.

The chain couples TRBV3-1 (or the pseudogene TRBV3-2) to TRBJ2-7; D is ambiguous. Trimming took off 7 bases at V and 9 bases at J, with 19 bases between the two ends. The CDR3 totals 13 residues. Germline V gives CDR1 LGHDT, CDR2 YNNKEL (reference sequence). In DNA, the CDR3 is TGTGCCAGCAACCTTAATCAGGCTAATTGGCAGTACTTC. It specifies CASNLNQANWQYF.

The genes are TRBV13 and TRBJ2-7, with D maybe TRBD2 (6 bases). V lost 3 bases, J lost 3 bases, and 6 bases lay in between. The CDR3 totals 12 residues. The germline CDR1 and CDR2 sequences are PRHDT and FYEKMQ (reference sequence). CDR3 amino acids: CASSLGGYEQYV. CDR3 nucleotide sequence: TGTGCCAGCAGCTTGGGGGGCTACGAGCAGTACGTC.

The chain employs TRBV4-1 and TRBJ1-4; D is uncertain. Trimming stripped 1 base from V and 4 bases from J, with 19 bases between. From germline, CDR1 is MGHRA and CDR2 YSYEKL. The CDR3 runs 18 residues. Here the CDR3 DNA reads TGCGCCAGCAGCCAAGCTCCCGCCGGCGGATGGAGTAATGAAAAACTGTTTTTT. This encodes CASSQAPAGGWSNEKLFF.

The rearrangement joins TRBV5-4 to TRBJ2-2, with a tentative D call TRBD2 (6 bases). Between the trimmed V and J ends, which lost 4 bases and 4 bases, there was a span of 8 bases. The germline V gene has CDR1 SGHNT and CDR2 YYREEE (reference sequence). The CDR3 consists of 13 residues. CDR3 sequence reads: CASSRESTGELFF. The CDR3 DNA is TGTGCCAGCAGCCGGGAGTCCACCGGGGAGCTGTTTTTT.

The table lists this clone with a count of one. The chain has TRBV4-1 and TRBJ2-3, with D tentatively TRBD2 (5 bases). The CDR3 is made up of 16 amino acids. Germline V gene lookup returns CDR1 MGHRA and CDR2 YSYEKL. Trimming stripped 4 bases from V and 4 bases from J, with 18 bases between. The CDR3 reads CASSPDPSGSADTQYF. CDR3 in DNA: TGCGCCAGCAGCCCAGATCCCAGCGGCTCCGCAGATACGCAGTATTTT.

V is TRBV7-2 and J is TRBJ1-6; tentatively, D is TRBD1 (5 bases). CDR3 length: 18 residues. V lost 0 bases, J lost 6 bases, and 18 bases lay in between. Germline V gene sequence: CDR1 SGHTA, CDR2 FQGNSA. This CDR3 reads CASSLAWGRGTSNSPLHF. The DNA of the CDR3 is TGTGCCAGCAGCTTAGCTTGGGGGAGAGGGACGAGTAATTCACCCCTCCACTTT.

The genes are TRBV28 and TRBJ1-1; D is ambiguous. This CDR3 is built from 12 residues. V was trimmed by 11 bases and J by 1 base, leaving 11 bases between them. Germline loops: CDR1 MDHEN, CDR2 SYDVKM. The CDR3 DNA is TGTGCCGGATCGGAGGGGAACACTGAAGCTTTCTTT. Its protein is CAGSEGNTEAFF.

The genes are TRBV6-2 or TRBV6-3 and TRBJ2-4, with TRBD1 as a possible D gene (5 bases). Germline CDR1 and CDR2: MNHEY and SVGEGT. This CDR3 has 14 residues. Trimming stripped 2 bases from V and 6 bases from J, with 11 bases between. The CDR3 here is CASSYGRAGNIQYF. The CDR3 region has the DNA TGTGCCAGCAGTTACGGCAGGGCTGGAAACATTCAGTACTTC.

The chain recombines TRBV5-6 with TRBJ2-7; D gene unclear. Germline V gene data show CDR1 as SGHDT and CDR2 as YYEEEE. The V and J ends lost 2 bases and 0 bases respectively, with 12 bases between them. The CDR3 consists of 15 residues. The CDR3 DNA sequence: TGTGCCAGCAGCTTAGTGGGTCTAAACTCCTACGAGCAGTACTTC. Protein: CASSLVGLNSYEQYF.

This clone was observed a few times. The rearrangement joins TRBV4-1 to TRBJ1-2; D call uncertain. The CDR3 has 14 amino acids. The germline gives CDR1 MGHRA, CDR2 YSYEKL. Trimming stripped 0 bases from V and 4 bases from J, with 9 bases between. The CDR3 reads CASSQEPGSYGYTF. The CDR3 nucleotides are TGCGCCAGCAGCCAAGAACCAGGCTCCTATGGCTACACCTTC.

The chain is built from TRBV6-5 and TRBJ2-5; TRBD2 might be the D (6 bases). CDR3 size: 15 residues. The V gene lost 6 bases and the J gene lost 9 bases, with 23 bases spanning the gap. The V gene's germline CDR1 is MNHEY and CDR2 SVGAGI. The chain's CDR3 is CASSPAGRSIGSQYF. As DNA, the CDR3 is TGTGCCAGCAGCCCCGCGGGACGATCAATAGGGTCCCAGTACTTC.

The CDR3 sequence: CASSQARGVANSPLHF. DNA of the CDR3: TGTGCCAGCAGCCAAGCCCGGGGTGTAGCTAATTCACCCCTCCACTTT. The chain carries TRBV14 and TRBJ1-6; D uncertain. Germline V CDR1 and CDR2: SGHDN, FVKESK. The CDR3 consists of 16 residues. V was cut by 1 base and J by 6 bases, with 13 bases left in between.

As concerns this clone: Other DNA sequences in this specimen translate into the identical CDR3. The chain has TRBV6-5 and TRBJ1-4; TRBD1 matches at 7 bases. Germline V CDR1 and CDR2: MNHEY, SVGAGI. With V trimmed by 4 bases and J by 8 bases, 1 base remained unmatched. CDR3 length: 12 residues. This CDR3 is CASSSGGEKLFF. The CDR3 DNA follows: TGTGCCAGCAGTTCAGGGGGAGAAAAACTGTTTTTT.

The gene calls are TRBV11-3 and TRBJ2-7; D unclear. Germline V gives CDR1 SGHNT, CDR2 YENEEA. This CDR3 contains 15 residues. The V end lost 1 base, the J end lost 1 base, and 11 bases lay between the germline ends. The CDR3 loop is CASSLGTDSSYEQYF. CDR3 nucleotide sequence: TGTGCCAGCAGCTTAGGGACGGATTCGTCCTACGAGCAGTACTTC. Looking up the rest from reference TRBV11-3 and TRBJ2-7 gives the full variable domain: EAGVVQSPRYKIIEKKQPVAFWCNPISGHNTLYWYLQNLGQGPELLIRYENEEAVDDSQLPKDRFSAERLKGVDSTLKIQPAELGDSAVYLCASSLGTDSSYEQYFGPGTRLTVT.

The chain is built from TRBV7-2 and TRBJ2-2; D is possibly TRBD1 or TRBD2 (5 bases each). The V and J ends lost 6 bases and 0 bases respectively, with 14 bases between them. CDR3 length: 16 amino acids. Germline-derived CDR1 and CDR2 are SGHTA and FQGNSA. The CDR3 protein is CASRLRGRPNTGELFF. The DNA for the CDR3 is TGTGCCAGCAGGTTGAGGGGACGACCGAACACCGGGGAGCTGTTTTTT.